These T cell receptor beta chains were read from a single sample in a study of blood T cell repertoires in COVID-19. Measured with immunoSEQ multiplex PCR; TCRdb has only the in-frame clones, and not every one. The sample yields some 220,000 clones, approximately 87% seen once. The specimen was PBMCs or T cells enriched from blood (not recorded which). Every receptor here comes from a woman aged 45-60 years in a cohort exposed to, infected with or recovered from COVID-19 (not recorded which). CDR3s include the opening cysteine and the closing phenylalanine or tryptophan.

CDR3 protein: CASSPVTGGGRNQPQHF
V gene: TRBV19

CDR3 protein: CASSLFYATNEKLFF
V gene: TRBV27

CDR3 protein: CASSQPGGGYGYTF
V gene: TRBV3-1/TRBV3-2

CDR3 protein: CASSQGSSSYNSPLHF
V gene: TRBV23-1

CDR3 protein: CASSLTGLNSPLHF
V gene: TRBV5-1

CDR3 protein: CASSPENRVTYEQYF
V gene: TRBV11-2

CDR3 protein: CASSPEDRLRIQYF
V gene: TRBV11-2

CDR3 protein: CASSLVGDSLYEQYF
V gene: TRBV7-6

CDR3 protein: CASSGTSGAIQETQYF
V gene: TRBV28

CDR3 protein: CASTPQGQANEKLFF
V gene: TRBV2

CDR3 protein: CASSLAESGTGELFF
V gene: TRBV5-1

CDR3 protein: CASSLKYRVAGANVLTF
V gene: TRBV5-4

CDR3 protein: CASSTHASVNEQFF
V gene: TRBV7-3

CDR3 protein: CASSPQGAYNEQFF
V gene: TRBV13

CDR3 protein: CASSAASGEQFF
V gene: TRBV7-3

CDR3 protein: CASTRMGNTIYF
V gene: TRBV6-5

CDR3 protein: CASSLLSTGAEAFF
V gene: TRBV7-2

CDR3 protein: CASSDRVEISEQFF
V gene: TRBV9

CDR3 protein: CSVGDRNQPQHF
V gene: TRBV29-1

CDR3 protein: CASSLFSPEAFF
V gene: TRBV5-1

CDR3 protein: CASSESAGGLQETQYF
V gene: TRBV6-1

CDR3 protein: CATSEKISGNTIYF
V gene: TRBV15

CDR3 protein: CASSLDLSGSYF
V gene: TRBV11-2

CDR3 protein: CASSLEFGGEAFF
V gene: TRBV7-9

CDR3 protein: CASSSSSGGHYEQYF
V gene: TRBV6-5

CDR3 protein: CASSFPLALRSPDRGRDIQYF
V gene: TRBV6-2/TRBV6-3

CDR3 protein: CASSLHSTALIAITF
V gene: TRBV27

CDR3 protein: CAWQRQGPMNTEAFF
V gene: TRBV30

CDR3 protein: CASSQDRGQGYTF
V gene: TRBV4-3

CDR3 protein: CASSYRGRENYGYTF
V gene: TRBV5-4